This T cell receptor beta chain is from a study of blood T cell repertoires in COVID-19. The wider study: The analysed material was cDNA or gDNA that came from T cells, B-cell-depleted T cells, or PBMCs.

After removal of 4 bases from V and 6 bases from J, the junction contained 2 bases not matched to a gene. This CDR3 is 13 amino acids long. From germline, CDR1 is MNHEY and CDR2 SMNVEV (reference sequence). Libraries were prepared by immunoSEQ multiplex PCR; TCRdb keeps only in-frame clonotypes and omits some of them. Of 200,000 to 300,000 clones detected, approximately 86% appear once; the ten largest clones hold about 2.1%. This clone was found once. The V call is TRBV27, the J call TRBJ1-5; 8 nucleotides align to TRBD1. The receptor was derived from a man aged 30-40 years with active or convalescent COVID-19. The sample consisted of peripheral blood. The CDR3 loop is CASSSGGSQPQHF. In DNA, the CDR3 is TGTGCCAGCAGTTCAGGGGGCAGTCAGCCCCAGCATTTT.